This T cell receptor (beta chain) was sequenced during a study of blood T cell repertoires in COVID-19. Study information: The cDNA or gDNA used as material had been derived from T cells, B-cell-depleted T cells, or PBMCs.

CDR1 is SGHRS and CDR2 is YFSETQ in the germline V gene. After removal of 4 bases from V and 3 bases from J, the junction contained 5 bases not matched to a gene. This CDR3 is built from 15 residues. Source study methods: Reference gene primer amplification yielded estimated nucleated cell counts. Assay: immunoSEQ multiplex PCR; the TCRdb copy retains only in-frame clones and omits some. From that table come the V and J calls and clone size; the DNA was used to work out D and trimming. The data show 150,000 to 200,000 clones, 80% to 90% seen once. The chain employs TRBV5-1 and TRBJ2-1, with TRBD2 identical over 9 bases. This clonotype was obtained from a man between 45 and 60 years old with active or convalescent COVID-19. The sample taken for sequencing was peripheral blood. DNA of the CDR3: TGCGCCAGCAGCGGCGGGGGGGCTAACTACAATGAGCAGTTCTTC. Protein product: CASSGGGANYNEQFF.